This note documents a single T cell receptor (beta chain) sequence. The data derive from a study of T cell responses to AZD1222 COVID-19 vaccine. Trimming stripped 1 base from V and 0 bases from J, with 16 bases between. The CDR3 totals 19 residues. Looked up from germline, CDR1 is LNHDA and CDR2 is SQIVND (reference sequence). Sequenced by immunoSEQ multiplex PCR; TCRdb stores in-frame clones only, minus some. The sample gives 100,000 to 150,000 clones, over 75% of which show up once; almost 9.5% is in the top ten. The sequences come from peripheral blood, collected on day 0 of AZD1222 vaccination. The V call is TRBV19, the J call TRBJ2-6; the D gene is possibly TRBD1 (5 bases). This clonotype was obtained from an adult in good health. This CDR3 reads CASSIARQHPPSGANVLTF. CDR3 DNA: TGTGCCAGTAGTATAGCGCGACAGCACCCCCCCTCTGGGGCCAACGTCCTGACTTTC.